A selection of T cell receptor beta chains follows, all from one sample in a study of identical twins. TCRdb independently ran MiXCR on the 5' RACE reads; one entry per CDR3 protein. The sample shows approximately 550,000 distinct CDR3 sequences, under 25% of them seen only once. These data also featured in a second study, about yellow fever vaccine responses in identical twins.

Sequenced: CD4+ T cells sorted from blood. These receptor sequences come from a woman in her late teens or twenties in good health. CDR3s include the opening cysteine and the closing phenylalanine or tryptophan. Each record gives: D gene, V gene, J gene, clone size, CDR3 protein, CDR3 DNA. A D gene is named only where the DNA matches it firmly. Clone sizes are given selectively: once, few, many, or a class where the clone is expanded.

NA	TRBV15	TRBJ1-1	few	CATSRDGGGRRAFF	TGTGCCACCAGCAGAGACGGTGGGGGTAGGAGAGCTTTCTTT
NA	TRBV10-3	TRBJ2-1	NA	CAIGGQGNEQFF	TGTGCCATCGGAGGGCAGGGGAATGAGCAGTTCTTC
NA	TRBV9	TRBJ2-2	few	CASSVEFRAGELFF	TGTGCCAGCAGCGTAGAGTTTCGGGCCGGGGAGCTGTTTTTT
NA	TRBV2	TRBJ2-1	few	CASSGGLDPDNEQFF	TGTGCCAGCAGTGGGGGACTGGACCCCGACAATGAGCAGTTCTTC
TRBD1	TRBV7-2	TRBJ1-2	NA	CASSLASDRRGGYTF	TGTGCCAGCAGCTTAGCCTCGGACAGGCGAGGTGGCTACACCTTC
TRBD1	TRBV5-1	TRBJ2-1	NA	CASSWDSKKHNEQFF	TGCGCCAGCAGCTGGGACAGTAAGAAGCACAATGAGCAGTTCTTC
NA	TRBV5-1	TRBJ2-1	few	CASSLGRPYNEQFF	TGCGCCAGCAGCTTGGGACGACCCTACAATGAGCAGTTCTTC
TRBD1	TRBV5-1	TRBJ2-7	many	CASSRGQGGSYEQYF	TGCGCCAGCAGCAGGGGACAGGGGGGCTCCTACGAGCAGTACTTC
NA	TRBV11-1	TRBJ2-2	NA	CASSLGFGEAGELFF	TGTGCCAGCAGCTTAGGGTTTGGAGAGGCCGGGGAGCTGTTTTTT
NA	TRBV20-1	TRBJ2-7	NA	CSGKAGTSYEQYF	TGCAGTGGCAAGGCAGGGACTTCCTACGAGCAGTACTTC
NA	TRBV28	TRBJ1-4	NA	CASSGGSNEKLFF	TGTGCCAGCAGCGGGGGGAGTAATGAAAAACTGTTTTTT
NA	TRBV12-3/TRBV12-4	TRBJ2-1	NA	CASSQGNRENEQFF	TGTGCCAGCAGCCAAGGCAACAGGGAGAATGAGCAGTTCTTC
TRBD2	TRBV7-8	TRBJ2-3	few	CASSLTGTSARPLTDTQYF	TGTGCCAGCAGCCTTACCGGGACTAGCGCCAGACCACTCACAGATACGCAGTATTTT
NA	TRBV4-2	TRBJ2-5	NA	CASSQDLGWGETQYF	TGTGCCAGCAGCCAAGATCTTGGTTGGGGGGAGACCCAGTACTTC
TRBD1	TRBV20-1	TRBJ2-1	NA	CSARAGQTIYNEQFF	TGCAGTGCTAGAGCGGGACAGACAATTTACAATGAGCAGTTCTTC
NA	TRBV19	TRBJ1-5	NA	CASIGGINQPQHF	TGTGCCAGTATTGGGGGCATCAATCAGCCCCAGCATTTT
TRBD1	TRBV10-3	TRBJ1-1	NA	CASGQGQGISEAFF	TGTGCCTCCGGCCAGGGACAGGGGATCTCTGAAGCTTTCTTT
TRBD1	TRBV28	TRBJ2-3	few	CASNRQGPADTQYF	TGTGCCAGCAATCGACAGGGTCCCGCAGATACGCAGTATTTT
NA	TRBV29-1	TRBJ1-4	NA	CSARYLGEKLFF	TGCAGCGCCCGGTACCTAGGGGAAAAACTGTTTTTT
NA	TRBV14	TRBJ2-1	few	CASSQLGGGGEQFF	TGTGCCAGCAGCCAACTCGGAGGGGGCGGTGAGCAGTTCTTC
NA	TRBV5-1	TRBJ1-4	few	CASSATETNEKLFF	TGCGCCAGCAGCGCAACAGAAACTAATGAAAAACTGTTTTTT
NA	TRBV7-6	TRBJ2-1	few	CASSLSRPGHNEQFF	TGTGCCAGCAGCCTCAGCCGGCCCGGGCACAATGAGCAGTTCTTC
NA	TRBV21-1	TRBJ1-2	NA	CASSKVYGYTF	TGTGCCAGCAGTAAGGTGTATGGCTACACCTTC
NA	TRBV5-1	TRBJ2-3	many	CASSLGGGADTQYF	TGCGCCAGCAGCTTAGGAGGGGGCGCAGATACGCAGTATTTT
TRBD1	TRBV20-1	TRBJ2-7	NA	CSARQGTFYEQYF	TGCAGTGCGCGACAGGGCACTTTCTACGAGCAGTACTTC
NA	TRBV6-1	TRBJ2-1	NA	CASNPLGGKRYNEQFF	TGTGCCAGCAATCCCTTGGGTGGCAAAAGATACAATGAGCAGTTCTTC
TRBD1	TRBV5-6	TRBJ2-1	NA	CASSPTGTGNNNEQFF	TGTGCCAGCAGCCCTACCGGGACAGGGAACAACAATGAGCAGTTCTTC
TRBD1	TRBV20-1	TRBJ2-2	few	CSARDRDSTGELFF	TGCAGTGCTAGAGATCGGGACAGCACCGGGGAGCTGTTTTTT
NA	TRBV28	TRBJ2-7	few	CASSLVDGYEQYF	TGTGCCAGCAGTTTAGTGGATGGGTACGAGCAGTACTTC
NA	TRBV27	TRBJ2-1	NA	CASTEGVGGEQFF	TGTGCCAGCACTGAAGGTGTTGGGGGTGAGCAGTTCTTC
NA	TRBV3-1	TRBJ2-1	NA	CASSQVSVEQFF	TGTGCCAGCAGCCAAGTGTCGGTTGAGCAGTTCTTC
NA	TRBV7-9	TRBJ2-1	NA	CASSPDRNLNEQFF	TGTGCCAGCAGCCCCGACAGAAACTTGAATGAGCAGTTCTTC
TRBD1	TRBV10-3	TRBJ2-1	many	CAISQGQGLGNEQFF	TGTGCCATCAGCCAAGGACAGGGGTTAGGGAATGAGCAGTTCTTC
NA	TRBV27	TRBJ2-2	NA	CASSFYGDPGELFF	TGTGCCAGCAGTTTTTACGGGGATCCCGGGGAGCTGTTTTTT
TRBD1	TRBV6-1	TRBJ2-4	NA	CASSRTGQGSNIQYF	TGTGCCAGCAGTCGGACAGGCCAAGGGAGTAACATTCAGTACTTC
TRBD1	TRBV24-1	TRBJ2-2	few	CATRQQGADTGELFF	TGTGCCACCCGCCAACAGGGGGCGGACACCGGGGAGCTGTTTTTT
TRBD2	TRBV2	TRBJ2-7	NA	CASGAGTSSYEQYF	TGTGCCAGCGGAGCAGGGACTAGCTCCTACGAGCAGTACTTC
TRBD2	TRBV5-1	TRBJ2-3	many	CASNSGGALADTQYF	TGCGCCAGCAACAGCGGGGGGGCTCTCGCAGATACGCAGTATTTT
NA	TRBV5-1	TRBJ2-7	NA	CASSLADGVYEQYF	TGCGCCAGCAGCTTGGCAGATGGGGTCTACGAGCAGTACTTC
NA	TRBV7-8	TRBJ2-2	NA	CASSFPSAGELFF	TGTGCCAGCAGCTTTCCTAGTGCCGGGGAGCTGTTTTTT
TRBD1	TRBV5-1	TRBJ2-1	many	CASYETGGSYNEQFF	TGCGCCAGCTACGAGACAGGGGGCTCCTACAATGAGCAGTTCTTC
TRBD1	TRBV12-3/TRBV12-4	TRBJ2-5	NA	CASSQTGWEETQYF	TGTGCCAGCAGCCAGACAGGGTGGGAAGAGACCCAGTACTTC
NA	TRBV12-3/TRBV12-4	TRBJ1-2	few	CASSFRVHGVVNYGYTF	TGTGCCAGCAGTTTTAGGGTCCACGGGGTCGTGAACTATGGCTACACCTTC
TRBD2	TRBV20-1	TRBJ2-5	NA	CSAREGAGGGIVTQYF	TGCAGTGCTAGAGAGGGAGCGGGGGGCGGTATCGTGACCCAGTACTTC
NA	TRBV12-3/TRBV12-4	TRBJ2-2	NA	CASRGVDGGTGELFF	TGTGCCAGCAGAGGGGTAGACGGGGGCACCGGGGAGCTGTTTTTT
NA	TRBV5-5	TRBJ2-3	NA	CASSLSLAFTDTQYF	TGTGCCAGCAGCTTGTCGCTAGCCTTCACAGATACGCAGTATTTT
NA	TRBV20-1	TRBJ2-3	few	CSARGMPSTDTQYF	TGCAGTGCTAGGGGGATGCCCAGCACAGATACGCAGTATTTT
TRBD2	TRBV14	TRBJ2-1	NA	CASSLLAGAGAYNEQFF	TGTGCCAGCAGCCTCCTAGCGGGAGCAGGCGCCTACAATGAGCAGTTCTTC
NA	TRBV7-8	TRBJ2-7	NA	CASSLEWTYEQYF	TGTGCCAGCAGCTTAGAATGGACCTACGAGCAGTACTTC
NA	TRBV6-2/TRBV6-3	TRBJ2-7	NA	CASSNLSYEQYF	TGTGCCAGCAGTAACCTCTCCTACGAGCAGTACTTC